The present entry profiles one T cell receptor beta chain with its context. The target antigen is unknown. Germline assignment: CDR1 LNHDA and CDR2 SQIVND (reference sequence). Losses at the gene ends were 8 bases for V and 3 bases for J; bases not matched to a gene: 5. The CDR3 length is 13 residues. The data originate from a study of T cell responses to AZD1222 COVID-19 vaccine. General study results and limits: Baseline testing showed seropositivity in only six or seven AZD1222 recipients.

Produced via immunoSEQ multiplex PCR; TCRdb's table is partial and in-frame only. The sample records some 170,000 clones, just over 90% being singletons. The V gene is TRBV19, the J gene TRBJ2-7; 9 bases fit TRBD2. The origin of this receptor is an adult who received the AZD1222 COVID-19 vaccine. Sequencing was performed on peripheral blood, taken 28 days after the second AZD1222 dose. This CDR3 is CASASGAVYEQYF. CDR3 DNA sequence: TGTGCCAGTGCTAGCGGGGCGGTCTACGAGCAGTACTTC.